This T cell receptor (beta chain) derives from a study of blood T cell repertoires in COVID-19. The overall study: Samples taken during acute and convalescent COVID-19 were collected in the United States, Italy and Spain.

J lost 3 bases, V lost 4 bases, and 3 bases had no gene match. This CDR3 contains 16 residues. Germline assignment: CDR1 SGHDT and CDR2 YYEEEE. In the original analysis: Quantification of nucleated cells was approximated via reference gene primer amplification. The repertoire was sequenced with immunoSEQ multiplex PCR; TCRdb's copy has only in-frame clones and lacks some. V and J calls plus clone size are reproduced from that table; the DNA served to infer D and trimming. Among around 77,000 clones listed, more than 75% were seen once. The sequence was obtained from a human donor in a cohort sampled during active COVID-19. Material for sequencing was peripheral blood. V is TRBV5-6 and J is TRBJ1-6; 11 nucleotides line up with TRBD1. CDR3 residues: CASSPGTGGYNSPLHF. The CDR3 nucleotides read TGTGCCAGCAGCCCCGGGACAGGGGGCTATAATTCACCCCTCCACTTT.